This TCR beta chain was retrieved from a study of OX40 agonist ivuxolimab in advanced cancers. Study details: Patients received intravenous ivuxolimab every 2 weeks at 0.01 to 10 mg/kg. Among those enrolled, mean age was about 62 years (range roughly 20 to 80) and about 82% were male. Study results and caveats: Individuals who were partial responders at 0.1-3.0 mg/kg had clonal expansion that ranked among the lowest.

Sequencing was performed with immunoSEQ multiplex PCR; in TCRdb, only in-frame clones are kept and a portion is missing. The sample yields approximately 76,000 clones, 88% seen once. Trimming took 2 bases from V and 1 from J, leaving 12 bases between them. Germline CDR1 and CDR2: SGHTA and FQGTGA. There are 17 residues in the CDR3. Points on this clone: Its antigen is unidentified.

The sample was CD4+ or CD8+ T cells sorted from blood, taken in a trial of the OX40 agonist ivuxolimab. The receptor's source is an adult with an advanced solid tumor such as melanoma, head and neck, liver or kidney cancer. The chain couples TRBV7-3 to TRBJ2-6; weak D call: TRBD2 (5 bases). The CDR3 DNA reads TGTGCCAGCAGCTTACCTACGCGAGGGTCTGGGGCCAACGTCCTGACTTTC. Translation gives CASSLPTRGSGANVLTF. The entire variable domain, with the rest obtained from reference TRBV7-3 and TRBJ2-6, is as follows: GAGVSQTPSNKVTEKGKYVELRCDPISGHTALYWYRQSLGQGPEFLIYFQGTGAADDSGLPNDRFFAVRPEGSVSTLKIQRTERGDSAVYLCASSLPTRGSGANVLTFGAGSRLTVL.